The source of this TCR beta chain is a study of cytomegalovirus exposure and HLA in healthy donors. Study results and limitations: Available immune exposure information covered CMV serostatus only.

Germline loops: CDR1 LGHNA, CDR2 YNFKEQ. The CDR3 has 14 amino acids. The V end was cut by 1 base, the J end by 1 base, with 8 bases between. Amplification used 60 Vbeta primers and 13 Jbeta primers. The data were produced by immunoSEQ multiplex PCR, yet TCRdb's version contains in-frame clones alone and is incomplete. The profile shows under 95,000 clones, 80% of them singletons. A remark on this clone: As yet, its antigen is unknown.

This TCR was recovered from a male donor in good health and CMV-seronegative. What was sequenced was PBMCs. J is TRBJ2-7 and V is TRBV4-2; D remains ambiguous. The CDR3 DNA is TGTGCCAGCAGCCAAGCTGCGGATTCCTACGAGCAGTACTTC. Its translation is CASSQAADSYEQYF.